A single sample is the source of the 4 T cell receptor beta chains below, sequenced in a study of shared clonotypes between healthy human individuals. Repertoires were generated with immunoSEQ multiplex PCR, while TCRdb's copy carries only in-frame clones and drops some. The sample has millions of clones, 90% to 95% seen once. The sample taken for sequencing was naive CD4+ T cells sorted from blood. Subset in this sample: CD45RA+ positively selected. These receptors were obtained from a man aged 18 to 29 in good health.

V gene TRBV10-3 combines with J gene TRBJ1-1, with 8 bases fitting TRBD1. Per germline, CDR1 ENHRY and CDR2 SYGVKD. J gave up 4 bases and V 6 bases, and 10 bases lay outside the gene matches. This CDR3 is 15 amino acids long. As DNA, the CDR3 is TGTGCCATCAGAGCGGAGACAGGGGAGGGCACTGAAGCTTTCTTT. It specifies CAIRAETGEGTEAFF.

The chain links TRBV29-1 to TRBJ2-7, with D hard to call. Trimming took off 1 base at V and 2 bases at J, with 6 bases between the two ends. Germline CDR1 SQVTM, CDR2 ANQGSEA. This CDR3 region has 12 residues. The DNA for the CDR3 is TGCAGCGTTGAAGGGTTCGCCTACGAGCAGTACTTC. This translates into CSVEGFAYEQYF.

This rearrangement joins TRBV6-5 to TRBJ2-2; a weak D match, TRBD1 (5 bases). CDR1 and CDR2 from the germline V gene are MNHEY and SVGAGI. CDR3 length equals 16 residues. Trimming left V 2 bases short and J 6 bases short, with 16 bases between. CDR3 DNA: TGTGCCAGCAGTTACCCCCTAAGTAGGGGCCCCGGGGAGCTGTTTTTT. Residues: CASSYPLSRGPGELFF.

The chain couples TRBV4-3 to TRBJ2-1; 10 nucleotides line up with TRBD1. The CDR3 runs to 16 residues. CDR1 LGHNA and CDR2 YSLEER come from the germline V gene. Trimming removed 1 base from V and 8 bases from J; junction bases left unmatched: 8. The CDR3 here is CASSQGRTGGIYEQFF. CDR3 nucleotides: TGCGCCAGCAGCCAAGGGAGGACAGGGGGTATTTATGAGCAGTTCTTC.